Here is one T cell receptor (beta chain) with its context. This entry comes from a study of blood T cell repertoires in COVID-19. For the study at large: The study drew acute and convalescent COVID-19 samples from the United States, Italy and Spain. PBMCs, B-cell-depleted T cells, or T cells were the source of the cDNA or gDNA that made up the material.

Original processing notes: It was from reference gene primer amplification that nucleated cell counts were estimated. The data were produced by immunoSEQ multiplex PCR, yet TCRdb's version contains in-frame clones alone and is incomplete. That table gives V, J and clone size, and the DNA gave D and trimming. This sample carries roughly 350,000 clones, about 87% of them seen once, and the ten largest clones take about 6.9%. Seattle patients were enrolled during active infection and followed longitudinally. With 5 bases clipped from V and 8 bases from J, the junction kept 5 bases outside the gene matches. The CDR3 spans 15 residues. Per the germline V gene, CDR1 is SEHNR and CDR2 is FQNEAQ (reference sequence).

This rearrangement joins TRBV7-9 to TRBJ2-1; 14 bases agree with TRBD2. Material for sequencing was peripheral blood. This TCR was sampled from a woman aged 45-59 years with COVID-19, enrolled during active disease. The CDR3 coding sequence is TGTGCCAGCAGCCGGGGACTAGCGGGAGTCGATGAGCAGTTCTTC. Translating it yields CASSRGLAGVDEQFF.